The 29 T cell receptor beta chains below all came from one sample that was sequenced in a study of blood T cell repertoires in COVID-19. Generated by immunoSEQ multiplex PCR, the TCRdb table keeps only in-frame clones and is missing some. The sample shows some 140,000 clones, around 80% of them seen only once. Sequencing was performed on peripheral blood. The source is a man in his sixties with acute or convalescent COVID-19.

This sequence joins TRBV15 and TRBJ2-5; 10 bases are shared with TRBD2. The trim removed 0 bases at V and 4 bases at J, leaving 11 bases unmatched. The CDR3 totals 18 residues. Germline-derived CDR1 and CDR2 are LNHNV and YYDKDF (reference sequence). CDR3 amino acids: CATSRDLASGRLAETQYF. CDR3 DNA sequence: TGTGCCACCAGCAGAGATCTCGCTAGCGGGAGACTGGCAGAGACCCAGTACTTC.

The genes are TRBV7-9 and TRBJ1-1; D is ambiguous. The CDR3 contains 13 residues. V dropped 3 bases and J dropped 7 bases, with 12 bases sitting between them. CDR1 and CDR2 (germline): SEHNR, FQNEAQ (reference sequence). The CDR3 loop reads CASSFPPEREAFF. The CDR3 DNA reads as TGTGCCAGCAGCTTCCCCCCAGAGCGTGAAGCTTTCTTT.

With respect to this clone: The same CDR3 is also encoded by other DNA sequences in this sample. The rearrangement joins TRBV12-3 or TRBV12-4 to TRBJ2-6; no clear D gene. This CDR3 is 13 amino acids long. With 3 bases removed from V and 3 bases from J, the gap between germline ends came to 3 bases. The CDR3 spells CASSFSGANVLTF. For the CDR3, the DNA is TGTGCCAGCAGTTTCAGTGGGGCCAACGTCCTGACTTTC.

The chain combines TRBV28 with TRBJ2-7; 9 bases align to TRBD2. CDR3 length: 12 amino acids. Looked up from germline, CDR1 is MDHEN and CDR2 is SYDVKM. V lost 10 bases to trimming and J lost 4 bases; unmatched junction nucleotides: 5. CDR3 coding DNA: TGTGCCACCGGGACTAGCTTGTACGAGCAGTACTTC. Its protein product is CATGTSLYEQYF.

The chain links TRBV30 to TRBJ1-1, with D tentatively TRBD1 (6 bases). The germline CDR1 and CDR2 sequences are GTSNPN and SVGIG (reference sequence). The CDR3 sequence is 16 residues long. V gave up 2 bases and J gave up 0 bases, with 16 bases separating them. The CDR3 coding sequence is TGTGCCTGGAGTTTGGGGACACCCGGGGTGAACACTGAAGCTTTCTTT. Amino acid sequence: CAWSLGTPGVNTEAFF. The full variable domain, with the rest looked up from reference TRBV30 and TRBJ1-1, is SQTIHQWPATLVQPVGSPLSLECTVEGTSNPNLYWYRQAAGRGLQLLFYSVGIGQISSEVPQNLSASRPQDRQFILSSKKLLLSDSGFYLCAWSLGTPGVNTEAFFGQGTRLTVV.

The chain links TRBV7-2 to TRBJ2-2; possibly TRBD2 for D (6 bases). CDR3 length: 16 amino acids. CDR1 and CDR2 (germline): SGHTA, FQGNSA. V was clipped by 2 bases and J by 0 bases, with 10 bases between them. The CDR3 loop is CASSLNGGPNTGELFF. The CDR3, as DNA: TGTGCCAGCAGCTTAAACGGGGGACCGAACACCGGGGAGCTGTTTTTT.

This clone was seen once. This rearrangement joins TRBV28 to TRBJ1-5; tentative D call: TRBD1 (6 bases). V lost 6 bases to trimming and J lost 0 bases, with 9 bases between them. The CDR3 has 14 residues. In germline, CDR1 is MDHEN, CDR2 SYDVKM. CDR3 in DNA: TGTGCCAGCAGCCAGGGGATTAGCAATCAGCCCCAGCATTTT. This translates into CASSQGISNQPQHF.

The genes are TRBV5-1 and TRBJ2-3, with 9 bases matching TRBD1. The CDR3 is 14 amino acids. Germline-derived CDR1 and CDR2 are SGHRS and YFSETQ. The J segment lost 4 bases and the V segment lost 0 bases, leaving 0 bases of the junction unmatched. The CDR3: CASSLGTGADTQYF. CDR3 DNA sequence: TGCGCCAGCAGCTTGGGGACAGGGGCAGATACGCAGTATTTT.

In this sample, this clone turned up once. The J gene is TRBJ2-3, the V gene TRBV2; 9 bases match TRBD2. The V and J ends lost 10 bases and 2 bases, in that order; junction bases with no gene match: 7. The CDR3 has 14 amino acids. Germline values: CDR1 SNHLY, CDR2 FYNNEI. In DNA, the CDR3 is TGTGCCACCGGGACTAGCAAAACCACAGATACGCAGTATTTT. Residues: CATGTSKTTDTQYF.

The gene calls are TRBV5-5 and TRBJ1-4; 10 bases align to TRBD1. The V gene end was trimmed by 3 bases and the J gene end by 7 bases; junction bases not matched to a gene: 9. The CDR3 contains 16 residues. Germline CDR1 SGHKS, CDR2 YYEKEE (reference sequence). The CDR3 sequence: CASSSPDRGLSEKLFF. The CDR3 DNA reads as TGTGCCAGCAGCTCCCCAGACAGGGGGCTTAGTGAAAAACTGTTTTTT. Supplemented by reference TRBV5-5 and TRBJ1-4, the full variable domain reads DAGVTQSPTHLIKTRGQQVTLRCSPISGHKSVSWYQQVLGQGPQFIFQYYEKEERGRGNFPDRFSARQFPNYSSELNVNALLLGDSALYLCASSSPDRGLSEKLFFGSGTQLSVL.

The chain links TRBV5-1 to TRBJ2-1, with 8 bases matching TRBD2. The CDR3 consists of 14 residues. Germline values: CDR1 SGHRS, CDR2 YFSETQ. Trimming removed 1 base from V and 9 bases from J; junction bases left unmatched: 6. The CDR3 bases are TGCGCCAGCAGCTTGTCGGGGGGGACCGGTGAGCAGTTCTTC. Translation: CASSLSGGTGEQFF.

The J gene is TRBJ1-1, the V gene TRBV2; 7 nucleotides align to TRBD1. The CDR3 has 14 residues. V lost 4 bases and J lost 7; bases outside the gene matches: 9. The germline gives CDR1 SNHLY, CDR2 FYNNEI. The CDR3 reads CASSGGGVQGEAFF. Written as DNA, the CDR3 is TGTGCCAGCAGTGGAGGGGGCGTTCAGGGTGAAGCTTTCTTT.

This clone came up a few times. This chain links TRBV2 with TRBJ2-3; possible D gene TRBD1, 7 bases. Between the trimmed V and J ends, which lost 4 bases and 4 bases, there was a span of 21 bases. Germline V CDR1 and CDR2: SNHLY, FYNNEI. This CDR3 is 17 amino acids long. The CDR3 region has the DNA TGTGCCAGCAGTGGCCAAGGGGGGACAGTTAGGGCAGATACGCAGTATTTT. This sequence encodes CASSGQGGTVRADTQYF.

The chain combines TRBV7-2 with TRBJ1-4; no definite D call. V dropped 4 bases and J dropped 6 bases, with 9 bases sitting between them. Germline V gives CDR1 SGHTA, CDR2 FQGNSA. The CDR3 loop spans 13 amino acids. CDR3 bases: TGTGCCAGCAGCTCGACTACTTATGAAAAACTGTTTTTT. This codes for CASSSTTYEKLFF.

The chain links TRBV6-5 to TRBJ2-6; a possible D gene is TRBD1 (6 bases). The V end lost 2 bases, the J end lost 2 bases, and 7 bases lay between the germline ends. Germline values: CDR1 MNHEY, CDR2 SVGAGI. The CDR3 loop spans 15 amino acids. CDR3 amino acids: CASSYGGPGANVLTF. In DNA form, the CDR3 reads TGTGCCAGCAGTTACGGGGGCCCTGGGGCCAACGTCCTGACTTTC.

The chain links TRBV4-2 to TRBJ2-5; 10 nucleotides agree with TRBD2. V lost 1 base and J lost 3; bases outside the gene matches: 2. Germline values: CDR1 LGHNA, CDR2 YNFKEQ. CDR3 size: 15 residues. CDR3: CASSQALAGEETQYF. The CDR3 DNA is TGTGCCAGCAGCCAAGCTCTAGCGGGAGAAGAGACCCAGTACTTC.

The chain joins TRBV6-5 to TRBJ1-5; D ambiguous. V was cut by 7 bases and J by 5 bases, with 12 bases left in between. The CDR3 is 13 residues long. CDR1 MNHEY and CDR2 SVGAGI come from the germline V gene. CDR3: CASTPGRDQPQHF. The CDR3 DNA reads TGTGCCAGCACCCCTGGGCGGGATCAGCCCCAGCATTTT.

The chain has TRBV6-2 or TRBV6-3 and TRBJ2-3, with 7 bases identical to TRBD2. After removal of 0 bases from V and 1 base from J, the junction contained 4 bases not matched to a gene. CDR1 and CDR2 from the germline V gene are MNHEY and SVGEGT. CDR3 length equals 16 residues. CDR3 in amino acids: CASSYSASGRTDTQYF. The CDR3 DNA reads as TGTGCCAGCAGTTACTCGGCTAGCGGACGCACAGATACGCAGTATTTT.

V gene TRBV28 combines with J gene TRBJ2-2, with 7 bases aligning to TRBD2. The CDR3 is made up of 15 amino acids. Germline values: CDR1 MDHEN, CDR2 SYDVKM. J gave up 4 bases and V 3 bases, and 5 bases lay outside the gene matches. The CDR3 nucleotides read TGTGCCAGCAGTTTGGGAGGGAGTGGCACCGGGGAGCTGTTTTTT. This encodes CASSLGGSGTGELFF.

This chain joins TRBV5-5 and TRBJ1-4; D not certain. The CDR3 spans 12 residues. Germline V lookup: CDR1 SGHKS, CDR2 YYEKEE (reference sequence). Trimming shortened V by 2 bases and J by 8 bases, and 7 bases separated the two germline ends. The CDR3 sequence is CASSFPGEKLFF. The CDR3 nucleotides read TGTGCCAGCAGCTTCCCCGGGGAAAAACTGTTTTTT. The variable domain in full, completed from reference TRBV5-5 and TRBJ1-4, reads DAGVTQSPTHLIKTRGQQVTLRCSPISGHKSVSWYQQVLGQGPQFIFQYYEKEERGRGNFPDRFSARQFPNYSSELNVNALLLGDSALYLCASSFPGEKLFFGSGTQLSVL.

The CDR3 region has the DNA TGCGCCAGCAGCGGGGGGACTAGCGGGACCGGGGAGCTGTTTTTT. Protein product: CASSGGTSGTGELFF. The chain links TRBV5-1 to TRBJ2-2; 12 nucleotides align to TRBD2. V gave up 4 bases and J gave up 5 bases; unmatched junction bases: 3. Germline V gene lookup returns CDR1 SGHRS and CDR2 YFSETQ. The CDR3 spans 15 residues.

The CDR3 reads CASNLDRANSPLHF. The CDR3, as DNA: TGTGCCAGCAACCTGGACAGGGCTAATTCACCCCTCCACTTT. The chain employs TRBV6-6 and TRBJ1-6, with 8 bases lining up with TRBD1. V shed 7 bases, J shed 6 bases, and the junction held 5 bases outside the gene matches. Looked up from germline, CDR1 is MNHNY and CDR2 is SVGAGI (reference sequence). This CDR3 contains 14 residues.

This clone was detected a few times. The rearrangement uses TRBV3-1 (or the pseudogene TRBV3-2) and TRBJ1-4; TRBD1 matches at 9 bases. V trimming: 0 bases; J trimming: 8 bases; junction bases outside the gene matches: 10. Germline CDR1 is LGHDT and CDR2 is YNNKEL (reference sequence). CDR3 length: 17 residues. In DNA form, the CDR3 reads TGTGCCAGCAGCCAAGACCAAAGGGGACAGGGACGGGAAAAACTGTTTTTT. Translated: CASSQDQRGQGREKLFF.

The chain is built from TRBV4-1 and TRBJ2-3; D gene ambiguous. The CDR3 length is 13 residues. The V and J ends lost 0 bases and 10 bases respectively, with 11 bases between them. Germline lookup yields CDR1 MGHRA and CDR2 YSYEKL. Written as DNA, the CDR3 is TGCGCCAGCAGCCAAGATCACGGCGGAGCGCAGTATTTT. Its protein product is CASSQDHGGAQYF.

The chain joins TRBV19 to TRBJ2-6; 9 bases are a match to TRBD1. V lost 9 bases, J lost 0 bases, and 9 bases stayed unmatched. Germline CDR1 is LNHDA and CDR2 is SQIVND (reference sequence). CDR3 length: 17 amino acids. CDR3 sequence reads: CASATGTGSSGANVLTF. The CDR3 DNA follows: TGTGCCAGCGCCACCGGGACAGGGTCCTCTGGGGCCAACGTCCTGACTTTC.

This chain connects TRBV25-1 to TRBJ1-2; D is uncertain. The germline gives CDR1 MGHDK, CDR2 SYGVNS. The V end lost 4 bases, the J end lost 8 bases, and 11 bases lay between the germline ends. The CDR3 runs to 12 residues. Written as DNA, the CDR3 is TGTGCCAGCAGTGGGACGGGGTTGGGCTACACCTTC. It encodes CASSGTGLGYTF.

This clone was found a few times. The chain employs TRBV19 and TRBJ1-5; TRBD1 might be the D (5 bases). The CDR3 spans 15 residues. V was pared by 0 bases and J by 4 bases, with 10 bases between. Germline values: CDR1 LNHDA, CDR2 SQIVND (reference sequence). DNA of the CDR3: TGTGCCAGTAGTATAGATCGGGGGGGGAATCAGCCCCAGCATTTT. This sequence encodes CASSIDRGGNQPQHF.

The rearrangement joins TRBV29-1 to TRBJ2-7, with a possible D match to TRBD1 (6 bases). The CDR3 is 13 amino acids. The V end lost 5 bases, the J end lost 5 bases, and 16 bases lay between the germline ends. Germline V gives CDR1 SQVTM, CDR2 ANQGSEA. The CDR3 region has the DNA TGCAGCGTTTATACAGGGTCGGCAAACGAGCAGTACTTC. Its translation: CSVYTGSANEQYF.

This chain uses TRBV28 with TRBJ1-5; no firm D call. The CDR3 contains 13 residues. Germline values: CDR1 MDHEN, CDR2 SYDVKM. The V and J ends lost 5 bases and 5 bases respectively, with 10 bases between them. The CDR3 bases are TGTGCCAGCAGTAAAGAGGAGGATCAGCCCCAGCATTTT. Translation: CASSKEEDQPQHF.